A selection of T cell receptor beta chains follows, all from one sample in a study of blood T cell repertoires in COVID-19. Libraries were prepared by immunoSEQ multiplex PCR; TCRdb keeps only in-frame clonotypes and omits some of them. The sample holds about 140,000 clones, roughly 85% seen once. Sequenced input: peripheral blood. The receptors stem from a man aged 55 to 70 with acute or convalescent COVID-19. CDR3s include the opening cysteine and the closing phenylalanine or tryptophan.

V gene	J gene	CDR3 protein
TRBV30	TRBJ1-5	CAWSVQINQPQHF
TRBV5-1	TRBJ1-2	CASSSQGAGSYGYTF
TRBV7-9	TRBJ1-1	CASSGRQGSVTEAFF
TRBV19	TRBJ1-2	CASSPRTIYGYTF
TRBV5-4	TRBJ2-5	CASSLTSGAQETQYF
TRBV7-8	TRBJ2-3	CASSLRSGADTQYF
TRBV7-2	TRBJ1-5	CASSLGMGAQPQHF
TRBV4-3	TRBJ2-2	CASSPGLAGGPDTGELFF
TRBV10-3	TRBJ1-1	CAISESMGLGTEAFF
TRBV10-3	TRBJ2-1	CAISRDRGRGGNNEQFF
TRBV3-1/TRBV3-2	TRBJ1-1	CASSHTVGVRAEAFF
TRBV9	TRBJ2-5	CASSSRTDQTQETQYF
TRBV2	TRBJ2-1	CASSPPGVGYNEQFF
TRBV2	TRBJ2-1	CASGGQGYNEQFF
TRBV29-1	TRBJ1-2	CSVYEYGYTF
TRBV7-2	TRBJ2-1	CASSHRGAGAFQFF
TRBV28	TRBJ2-7	CASSSFGQGYEQYF
TRBV27	TRBJ2-7	CASRLLSGNEQYF
TRBV10-3	TRBJ2-7	CAIRAGTEGLYF
TRBV5-1	TRBJ1-1	CASIGQGGSTEAFF
TRBV6-6	TRBJ2-2	CASSYSGRETGELFF
TRBV9	TRBJ2-2	CASSVIATNTGELFF
TRBV30	TRBJ2-7	CAWSEIRAYEQYF
TRBV19	TRBJ1-1	CASSHLYFEAFF
TRBV6-1	TRBJ2-6	CASSERGSGSFSGANVLTF
TRBV28	TRBJ2-2	CASTQGVGGELFF
TRBV11-3	TRBJ2-1	CASSARASPYNEQFF
TRBV5-6	TRBJ2-2	CASSLDWEAGELFF
TRBV19	TRBJ1-5	CASSGQQGNQPQHF
TRBV5-1	TRBJ1-2	CASSPELGQGGYGYTF
TRBV25-1	TRBJ2-2	CASSPGPGTGELFF
TRBV19	TRBJ1-1	CASSTTRQGTEAFF
TRBV6-5	TRBJ1-6	CASSSRARSYNSPLHF
TRBV19	TRBJ1-5	CASITGGGQPQHF
TRBV14	TRBJ2-1	CASSQEGQTNYNEQFF
TRBV2	TRBJ2-7	CASSERTSRSYEQYF
TRBV6-1	TRBJ2-7	CASSEPGGPGYEQYF
TRBV7-9	TRBJ2-5	CASSFVQNQETQYF
TRBV12-3/TRBV12-4	TRBJ1-1	CASIGQLNTEAFF
TRBV15	TRBJ2-7	CATSRDRVSYEQYF
TRBV29-1	TRBJ2-1	CSVGGTSGTHNEQFF
TRBV7-9	TRBJ2-6	CASSTLGANVLTF
TRBV12-3/TRBV12-4	TRBJ2-7	CASSHGVFEQYF
TRBV13	TRBJ2-1	CASSFGGRPYNEQFF
TRBV15	TRBJ1-1	CATSRDLLRGVNTEAFF
TRBV6-4	TRBJ2-2	CASSVTGKNTGELFF
TRBV10-3	TRBJ2-7	CAISEVQWRMGQYF
TRBV7-9	TRBJ1-2	CASSLETAPYGYTF
TRBV9	TRBJ2-1	CASSARDYEYNEQFF
TRBV14	TRBJ2-7	CASSQKRTYEQYF
TRBV6-2/TRBV6-3	TRBJ1-5	CASSYDGRNHQPQHF
TRBV5-1	TRBJ2-2	CASSSSPTSGNTGELFF
TRBV14	TRBJ1-4	CASSARTGGFEKLFF